The next 16 T cell receptor beta chains were all read from a single sample in a study of blood T cell repertoires in COVID-19. The data were produced by immunoSEQ multiplex PCR, yet TCRdb's version contains in-frame clones alone and is incomplete. There are around 300,000 clones in the sample; over 70% occur only once, and less than 5.5% lies in the top ten. Sample: PBMCs or T cells enriched from blood (not recorded which). These receptors all come from a young man who had recovered from COVID-19.

V and J are TRBV13 and TRBJ2-5, with a weak D call TRBD2 (5 bases). The CDR3 sequence is 12 residues long. V was clipped by 5 bases and J by 3 bases, with 7 bases between them. Germline V gene lookup returns CDR1 PRHDT and CDR2 FYEKMQ (reference sequence). CDR3 protein: CASSRAEETQYF. Written as DNA, the CDR3 is TGTGCCAGCAGCCGAGCGGAAGAGACCCAGTACTTC.

A few counts support this clone. The chain employs TRBV6-5 and TRBJ1-5; TRBD1 might be the D (6 bases). The CDR3 loop spans 12 amino acids. Per the germline V gene, CDR1 is MNHEY and CDR2 is SVGAGI. Trimming shortened V by 5 bases and J by 9 bases, and 11 bases separated the two germline ends. DNA for the CDR3: TGTGCCAGCAGTCCACTGACAGGGCCCCAGCATTTT. Protein product: CASSPLTGPQHF.

V usage is TRBV27 and J usage is TRBJ2-3; the match to TRBD2 covers 8 bases. Germline V CDR1 and CDR2: MNHEY, SMNVEV (reference sequence). After removal of 0 bases from V and 1 base from J, the junction contained 3 bases not matched to a gene. This CDR3 is built from 16 residues. As DNA, the CDR3 is TGTGCCAGCAGTTTATCTAGCGGGGTTGGCACAGATACGCAGTATTTT. Amino acids: CASSLSSGVGTDTQYF.

The chain combines TRBV7-9 with TRBJ1-1, with D unclear. Germline V CDR1 and CDR2: SEHNR, FQNEAQ (reference sequence). With 1 base removed from V and 5 bases from J, the gap between germline ends came to 8 bases. The CDR3 runs to 13 residues. The CDR3 sequence is CASSLGVLTEAFF. The DNA for the CDR3 is TGTGCCAGCAGCTTAGGTGTTCTAACTGAAGCTTTCTTT.

CDR3 protein: CASITTGEAFF. The CDR3 nucleotides read TGTGCCAGCATCACGACAGGTGAAGCTTTCTTT. The chain joins TRBV6-5 to TRBJ1-1; a possible D gene is TRBD1 (6 bases). CDR3 length: 11 amino acids. The germline V and J ends were trimmed by 7 bases and 7 bases, with 10 bases remaining between them. CDR1 is MNHEY and CDR2 is SVGAGI in the germline V gene.

The chain recombines TRBV25-1 with TRBJ1-2; 9 nucleotides align to TRBD1. V lost 1 base and J lost 4; bases outside the gene matches: 4. CDR1 and CDR2 (germline): MGHDK, SYGVNS. The CDR3 spans 15 residues. The DNA for the CDR3 is TGTGCCAGCAGTGAATCACAGGGGGCTGCCTATGGCTACACCTTC. Protein: CASSESQGAAYGYTF.

The chain combines TRBV5-6 with TRBJ2-2, with a weak D call TRBD2 (6 bases). CDR3 length equals 16 residues. V lost 0 bases to trimming and J lost 0 bases, with 9 bases between them. From germline, CDR1 is SGHDT and CDR2 YYEEEE. CDR3 in DNA: TGTGCCAGCAGCTTGGGGGGACTGACGAACACCGGGGAGCTGTTTTTT. As protein: CASSLGGLTNTGELFF.

The V and J genes are TRBV28 and TRBJ2-7; possibly TRBD1 for D (6 bases). CDR3 length: 15 residues. V dropped 10 bases and J dropped 3 bases, with 22 bases sitting between them. The germline V gene encodes CDR1 MDHEN and CDR2 SYDVKM. CDR3 sequence: CATYPPVGRGYEQYF. CDR3 DNA sequence: TGTGCCACATATCCCCCGGTGGGCAGGGGCTACGAGCAGTACTTC.

The chain uses TRBV5-6 and TRBJ1-1; D is uncertain. Trimming removed 0 bases at V and 1 base at J, with 7 bases between. Germline CDR1 reads SGHDT; CDR2 reads YYEEEE. The CDR3 loop spans 14 amino acids. In DNA form, the CDR3 reads TGTGCCAGCAGCTTGGGTACACGGAACACTGAAGCTTTCTTT. Amino acids: CASSLGTRNTEAFF.

V gene TRBV5-6 combines with J gene TRBJ2-7; D gene uncertain. CDR1 is SGHDT and CDR2 is YYEEEE in the germline V gene. Trimming shortened V by 4 bases and J by 1 base, and 3 bases separated the two germline ends. The CDR3 contains 11 residues. This CDR3 reads CASSQSYEQYF. CDR3 DNA: TGTGCCAGCAGCCAGTCCTACGAGCAGTACTTC.

The rearrangement links TRBV28 to TRBJ2-5; TRBD1 is a possible D gene (5 bases). With 6 bases removed from V and 4 bases from J, the gap between germline ends came to 9 bases. Germline-derived CDR1 and CDR2 are MDHEN and SYDVKM. CDR3 length: 12 residues. The CDR3 bases are TGTGCCAGCAGGTCCCAGGGAGAGACCCAGTACTTC. This sequence encodes CASRSQGETQYF.

The genes are TRBV5-5 and TRBJ1-5; 8 bases fit TRBD1. V was clipped by 2 bases and J by 4 bases; unmatched bases: 5. Per germline, CDR1 SGHKS and CDR2 YYEKEE (reference sequence). The CDR3 has 15 amino acids. This CDR3 is CASSLWTGQNQPQHF. CDR3 nucleotides: TGTGCCAGCAGCTTATGGACAGGGCAAAATCAGCCCCAGCATTTT.

The V call is TRBV5-4, the J call TRBJ2-2; 9 bases agree with TRBD2. Trimming took 4 bases from V and 1 from J; bases not matched to a gene: 5. The CDR3 contains 16 residues. Germline CDR1 is SGHNT and CDR2 is YYREEE (reference sequence). The CDR3 is CASSVSGGLNTGELFF. The CDR3 bases are TGTGCCAGCAGCGTTAGCGGGGGCCTGAACACCGGGGAGCTGTTTTTT. The whole variable domain, filled in from reference TRBV5-4 and TRBJ2-2, reads ETGVTQSPTHLIKTRGQQVTLRCSSQSGHNTVSWYQQALGQGPQFIFQYYREEENGRGNFPPRFSGLQFPNYSSELNVNALELDDSALYLCASSVSGGLNTGELFFGEGSRLTVL.

This clone occurred once. The chain carries TRBV30 and TRBJ1-2; D is unclear. V lost 3 bases and J 0 bases, leaving 17 bases between the germline ends. Germline assignment: CDR1 GTSNPN and CDR2 SVGIG (reference sequence). This CDR3 is 16 amino acids long. This CDR3 is CAWSDGLDHSNYGYTF. Written as DNA, the CDR3 is TGTGCCTGGAGCGACGGACTGGACCACTCTAACTATGGCTACACCTTC.

This clone appeared a few times. The V gene is TRBV5-1, the J gene TRBJ2-3, with D possibly TRBD1 on 5 matching bases. This CDR3 is built from 12 residues. Trimming removed 5 bases at V and 3 bases at J, with 7 bases between. CDR1 and CDR2 from the germline V gene are SGHRS and YFSETQ. In DNA, the CDR3 is TGCGCCAGCAGGTACAGGACAGATACGCAGTATTTT. Protein sequence: CASRYRTDTQYF. Variable domain in full (rest from reference TRBV5-1 and TRBJ2-3): KAGVTQTPRYLIKTRGQQVTLSCSPISGHRSVSWYQQTPGQGLQFLFEYFSETQRNKGNFPGRFSGRQFSNSRSEMNVSTLELGDSALYLCASRYRTDTQYFGPGTRLTVL.

The J gene is TRBJ1-2, the V gene TRBV5-4, with D uncertain. Germline V gene lookup returns CDR1 SGHNT and CDR2 YYREEE (reference sequence). The length of the CDR3 is 15 residues. V was pared by 4 bases and J by 6 bases, with 19 bases between. The CDR3 spells CASSPGLERMDGYTF. The DNA of the CDR3 is TGTGCCAGCAGCCCGGGGTTGGAGAGGATGGATGGCTACACCTTC.